The present T cell receptor (beta chain) was sequenced within a study of PD-1 blockade in classical Hodgkin lymphoma. The table came from immunoSEQ multiplex PCR; TCRdb's copy has only in-frame clones and leaves some out. The sample holds tens of thousands of clones, nearly 90% seen once. This clone was counted a single time. Its target is not known. As to time point: cycle 4 day 1 (C4D1), after 6 weeks of nivolumab. Each and every patient relapsed after autologous stem cell transplantation, and patients got differing brentuximab vedotin exposure. Points from the study as a whole: The diversity seen at baseline in complete responders resembled that of newly diagnosed patients.

Germline lookup yields CDR1 MGHDK and CDR2 SYGVNS. Trimming took 4 bases from V and 3 from J, leaving 10 bases between them. The CDR3 sequence is 13 residues long. This chain uses TRBV25-1 with TRBJ2-7, with a tentative D call TRBD1 (5 bases). This material consisted of peripheral blood mononuclear cells (PBMCs), taken before the fourth cycle of nivolumab. The origin of this receptor is a human donor with classical Hodgkin lymphoma. CDR3 region: CASSVYTGYEQYF. CDR3 bases: TGTGCCAGCAGTGTATACACAGGCTACGAGCAGTACTTC.